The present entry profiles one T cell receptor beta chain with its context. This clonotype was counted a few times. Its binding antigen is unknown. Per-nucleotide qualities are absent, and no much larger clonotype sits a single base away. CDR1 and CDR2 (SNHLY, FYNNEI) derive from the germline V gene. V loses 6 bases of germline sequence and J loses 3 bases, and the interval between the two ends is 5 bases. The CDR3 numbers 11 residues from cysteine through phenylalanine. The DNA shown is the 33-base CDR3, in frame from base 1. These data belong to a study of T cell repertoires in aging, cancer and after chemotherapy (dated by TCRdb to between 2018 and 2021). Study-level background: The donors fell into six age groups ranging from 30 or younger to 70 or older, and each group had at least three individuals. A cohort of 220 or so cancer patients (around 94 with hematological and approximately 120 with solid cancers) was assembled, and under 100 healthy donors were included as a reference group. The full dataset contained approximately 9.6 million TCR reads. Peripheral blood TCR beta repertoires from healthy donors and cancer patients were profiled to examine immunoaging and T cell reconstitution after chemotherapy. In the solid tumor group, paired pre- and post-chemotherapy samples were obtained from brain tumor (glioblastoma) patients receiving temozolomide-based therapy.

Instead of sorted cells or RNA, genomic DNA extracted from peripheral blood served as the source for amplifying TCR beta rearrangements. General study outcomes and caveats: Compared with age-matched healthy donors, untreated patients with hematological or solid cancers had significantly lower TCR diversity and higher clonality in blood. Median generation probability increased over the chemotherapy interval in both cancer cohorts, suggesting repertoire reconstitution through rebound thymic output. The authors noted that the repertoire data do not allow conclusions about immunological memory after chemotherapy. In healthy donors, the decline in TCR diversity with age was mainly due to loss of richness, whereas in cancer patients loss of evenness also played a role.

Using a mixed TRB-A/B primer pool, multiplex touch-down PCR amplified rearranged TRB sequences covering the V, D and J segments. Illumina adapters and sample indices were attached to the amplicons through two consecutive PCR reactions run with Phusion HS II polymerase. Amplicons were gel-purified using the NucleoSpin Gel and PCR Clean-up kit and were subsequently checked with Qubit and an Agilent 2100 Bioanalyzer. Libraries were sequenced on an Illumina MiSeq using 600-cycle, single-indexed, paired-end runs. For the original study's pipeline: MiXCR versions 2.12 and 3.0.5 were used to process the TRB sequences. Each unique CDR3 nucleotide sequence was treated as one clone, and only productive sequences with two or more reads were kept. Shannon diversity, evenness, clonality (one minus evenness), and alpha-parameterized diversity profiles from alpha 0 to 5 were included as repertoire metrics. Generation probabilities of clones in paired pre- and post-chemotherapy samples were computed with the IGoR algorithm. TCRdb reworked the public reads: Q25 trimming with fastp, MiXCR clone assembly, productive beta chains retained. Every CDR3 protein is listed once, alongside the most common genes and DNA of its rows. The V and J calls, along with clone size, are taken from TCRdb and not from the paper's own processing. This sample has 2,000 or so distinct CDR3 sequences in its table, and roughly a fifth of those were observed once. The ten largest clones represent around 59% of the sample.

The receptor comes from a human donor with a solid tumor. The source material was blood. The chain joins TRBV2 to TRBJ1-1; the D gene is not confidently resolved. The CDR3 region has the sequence CASSYDTEAFF. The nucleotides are TGTGCCAGCAGCTACGACACTGAAGCTTTCTTT.